This TCR beta chain derives from a study of OX40 agonist ivuxolimab in advanced cancers. The CDR3 is 15 residues long. From germline, CDR1 is MNHEY and CDR2 SMNVEV (reference sequence). The V and J ends lost 5 bases and 0 bases, in that order; junction bases with no gene match: 5. Profiled with immunoSEQ multiplex PCR; TCRdb holds only in-frame clones, not every one. The table has 90,000 or so clones, more than 85% seen once. This clonotype was sampled from an adult with an advanced solid tumor such as melanoma, head and neck, liver or kidney cancer. The genes are TRBV27 and TRBJ1-1; 8 bases are shared with TRBD1. The sequencing used CD4+ or CD8+ T cells sorted from blood, collected in a trial of the OX40 agonist ivuxolimab. CDR3 region: CASSITGGMNTEAFF. The CDR3 DNA reads TGTGCCAGCAGTATTACAGGGGGTATGAACACTGAAGCTTTCTTT.